Listed below are T cell receptor beta chains from one sample, sequenced in a study of T cell responses to AZD1222 COVID-19 vaccine. Clones were read by immunoSEQ multiplex PCR, and TCRdb kept only the in-frame ones, dropping some. Here the sample spans 150,000 to 200,000 clones, 75% to 90% being singletons. Source: peripheral blood, taken 28 days after the second dose of the MenACWY control vaccine. Every receptor here comes from an adult who received the MenACWY meningococcal vaccine as a control. Each CDR3 is given with its conserved first and last residue. D genes are given only for firm matches. Not every row has a clone size; where given, it reads once, few, many or a size class.

clone_size | j_call | v_call | d_call | cdr3_aa | cdr3_nt
NA | TRBJ1-5 | TRBV2 | NA | CASSHLFGGVPNQPQHF | TGTGCCAGCAGTCACCTATTCGGGGGCGTCCCCAATCAGCCCCAGCATTTT
NA | TRBJ2-3 | TRBV7-9 | TRBD2 | CASRWDYPLDTQYF | TGTGCCAGCAGGTGGGACTACCCCCTGGATACGCAGTATTTT
NA | TRBJ2-3 | TRBV5-4 | NA | CASRPETDTQYF | TGTGCCAGCAGGCCTGAAACAGATACGCAGTATTTT
NA | TRBJ2-2 | TRBV6-2/TRBV6-3 | TRBD1 | CASSYWPGQGNHGELFF | TGTGCCAGCAGTTACTGGCCGGGACAGGGTAATCACGGGGAGCTGTTTTTT
NA | TRBJ2-7 | TRBV6-5 | NA | CASSSDRISYEQYF | TGTGCCAGCAGTAGCGACAGGATCTCCTACGAGCAGTACTTC
once | TRBJ2-5 | TRBV27 | TRBD2 | CATLAGETQYF | TGTGCCACCCTAGCGGGAGAGACCCAGTACTTC
NA | TRBJ1-2 | TRBV30 | TRBD1 | CAWEPGQDYGYTF | TGTGCCTGGGAACCGGGACAGGACTATGGCTACACCTTC
NA | TRBJ2-5 | TRBV29-1 | NA | CSVDMALQLGETQYF | TGCAGCGTTGATATGGCGCTACAACTAGGGGAGACCCAGTACTTC
NA | TRBJ1-1 | TRBV30 | NA | CAWSVGGGTEAFF | TGTGCCTGGAGTGTAGGGGGAGGCACTGAAGCTTTCTTT
NA | TRBJ2-1 | TRBV6-5 | NA | CASSSYREGEQFF | TGTGCCAGCAGTTCTTACAGGGAGGGTGAGCAGTTCTTC
NA | TRBJ2-5 | TRBV7-9 | NA | CASSSTDSQETQYF | TGTGCCAGCAGCTCCACCGACAGCCAAGAGACCCAGTACTTC
NA | TRBJ1-1 | TRBV6-5 | NA | CASRFSRAPSTEAFF | TGTGCCAGCAGATTCTCCCGGGCCCCGAGCACTGAAGCTTTCTTT
NA | TRBJ2-2 | TRBV5-1 | TRBD2 | CASSLKRRREDFAGELFF | TGCGCCAGCAGCTTGAAGAGGCGGCGGGAGGATTTCGCCGGGGAGCTGTTTTTT
NA | TRBJ2-7 | TRBV5-8 | TRBD2 | CASSLDGTSANSNEQYF | TGTGCCAGCAGCTTGGATGGGACTAGCGCGAATTCCAACGAGCAGTACTTC
NA | TRBJ1-1 | TRBV30 | TRBD1 | CAWFYRGTEAFF | TGTGCCTGGTTCTACAGGGGAACTGAAGCTTTCTTT
NA | TRBJ1-1 | TRBV30 | NA | CAWDLRGDTEAFF | TGTGCCTGGGACCTGAGGGGGGACACTGAAGCTTTCTTT
NA | TRBJ1-1 | TRBV9 | NA | CASSVVGGGPAFF | TGTGCCAGCAGCGTAGTTGGCGGAGGCCCGGCTTTCTTT
NA | TRBJ2-1 | TRBV11-2 | TRBD2 | CASSRTGTRRYNEQFF | TGTGCCAGCAGCCGTACCGGGACTAGAAGATACAATGAGCAGTTCTTC
NA | TRBJ1-2 | TRBV7-9 | NA | CASSLRGGDYGYTF | TGTGCCAGCAGCTTAAGGGGAGGGGACTATGGCTACACCTTC
NA | TRBJ2-1 | TRBV7-9 | NA | CASSLLNNEQFF | TGTGCCAGCAGCTTACTAAACAATGAGCAGTTCTTC
NA | TRBJ2-1 | TRBV7-2 | TRBD2 | CASSFTSGTFYNEQFF | TGTGCCAGCAGCTTTACTAGCGGAACCTTCTACAATGAGCAGTTCTTC
NA | TRBJ2-7 | TRBV30 | NA | CAWSLGTSYEQYF | TGTGCCTGGAGTTTAGGGACTTCCTACGAGCAGTACTTC
NA | TRBJ2-7 | TRBV5-1 | NA | CASSLGAGANLYEQYF | TGCGCCAGCAGCTTGGGGGCAGGGGCGAATCTCTACGAGCAGTACTTC
NA | TRBJ2-1 | TRBV6-1 | NA | CASSEALNEQFF | TGTGCCAGCAGTGAAGCCCTTAATGAGCAGTTCTTC
NA | TRBJ1-1 | TRBV10-1 | NA | CASSESNTEAFF | TGCGCCAGCAGTGAGTCCAACACTGAAGCTTTCTTT
NA | TRBJ1-4 | TRBV6-1 | TRBD1 | CASSGRTTGRSEEKLFF | TGTGCCAGCAGTGGGCGTACGACAGGGCGTAGCGAGGAAAAACTGTTTTTT
NA | TRBJ2-1 | TRBV10-1 | NA | CASSDQKGLAYEQFF | TGCGCCAGCAGTGACCAAAAAGGGCTAGCGTATGAGCAGTTCTTC
NA | TRBJ1-5 | TRBV12-3/TRBV12-4 | TRBD1 | CASSRTGVQPQHF | TGTGCCAGCAGTCGGACAGGGGTTCAGCCCCAGCATTTT
once | TRBJ2-6 | TRBV29-1 | TRBD1 | CSVVDRVSNVLTF | TGCAGCGTTGTCGACAGGGTGTCCAACGTCCTGACTTTC
NA | TRBJ1-3 | TRBV28 | NA | CASSFVERNTIYF | TGTGCCAGCAGTTTTGTGGAAAGAAACACCATATATTTT
NA | TRBJ2-7 | TRBV10-3 | NA | CATSDRAYEQYF | TGTGCCACTTCGGACCGAGCCTACGAGCAGTACTTC
few | TRBJ1-4 | TRBV5-1 | NA | CASTTGSTNEKLFF | TGCGCCAGCACCACAGGGTCCACTAATGAAAAACTGTTTTTT
NA | TRBJ1-4 | TRBV28 | NA | CASSSVEGTGEKLFF | TGTGCCAGCAGTTCCGTAGAGGGGACGGGTGAAAAACTGTTTTTT
NA | TRBJ1-1 | TRBV10-3 | NA | CAISEGELNTEAFF | TGTGCCATCAGTGAAGGGGAGCTGAACACTGAAGCTTTCTTT
NA | TRBJ1-1 | TRBV4-3 | NA | CASSQPGRDHTEAFF | TGCGCCAGCAGCCAACCCGGCAGGGACCACACTGAAGCTTTCTTT
NA | TRBJ2-2 | TRBV5-5 | NA | CASVPGWTGELFF | TGTGCCAGCGTTCCGGGATGGACCGGGGAGCTGTTTTTT
NA | TRBJ2-3 | TRBV29-1 | TRBD2 | CSGAIAGGLTDTQYF | TGCAGCGGCGCAATAGCGGGAGGCCTCACAGATACGCAGTATTTT
NA | TRBJ2-1 | TRBV19 | TRBD2 | CASRLAGALNEQFF | TGTGCCAGTAGGCTAGCGGGAGCGTTGAATGAGCAGTTCTTC
NA | TRBJ1-4 | TRBV18 | TRBD1 | CASSGQETEKLFF | TGTGCCAGCTCGGGACAGGAGACCGAAAAACTGTTTTTT
NA | TRBJ1-1 | TRBV6-5 | TRBD1 | CASSGGQPRGKAFF | TGTGCCAGCAGCGGGGGACAGCCCCGTGGGAAAGCTTTCTTT
NA | TRBJ2-3 | TRBV30 | TRBD2 | CAANSGTISTDTQYF | TGTGCCGCTAACTCCGGGACTATCAGCACAGATACGCAGTATTTT
NA | TRBJ1-3 | TRBV27 | NA | CASSTTGNSGNTIYF | TGTGCCAGCAGTACCACAGGGAACTCTGGAAACACCATATATTTT
NA | TRBJ1-5 | TRBV7-8 | NA | CASSSRKDYSNQPQHF | TGTGCCAGCAGCTCTAGAAAGGATTATAGCAATCAGCCCCAGCATTTT
few | TRBJ2-7 | TRBV6-5 | NA | CASRRQGTSSYEQYF | TGTGCCAGCAGACGCCAGGGGACCAGCTCCTACGAGCAGTACTTC
NA | TRBJ2-3 | TRBV28 | NA | CASTGQWWKEADTQYF | TGTGCCAGCACCGGGCAGTGGTGGAAAGAGGCAGATACGCAGTATTTT
NA | TRBJ1-4 | TRBV28 | NA | CASAFPGGEKLFF | TGTGCCAGCGCCTTTCCGGGGGGTGAAAAACTGTTTTTT
once | TRBJ2-3 | TRBV5-6 | TRBD2 | CASSFFGLAGVTDTQYF | TGTGCCAGCAGCTTTTTCGGACTAGCGGGGGTGACAGATACGCAGTATTTT
once | TRBJ2-3 | TRBV27 | NA | CASSGPSRAADTQYF | TGTGCCAGCAGTGGGCCCAGCCGAGCGGCAGATACGCAGTATTTT
NA | TRBJ1-1 | TRBV19 | NA | CASRSQGDTEAFF | TGTGCCAGCCGATCCCAGGGAGACACTGAAGCTTTCTTT
NA | TRBJ1-3 | TRBV10-3 | NA | CAIRQGGNMRTGNTIYF | TGTGCCATCAGGCAAGGAGGGAACATGCGGACTGGAAACACCATATATTTT
NA | TRBJ2-5 | TRBV20-1 | NA | CSAGGRDQETQYF | TGCAGTGCTGGTGGGCGGGACCAAGAGACCCAGTACTTC
NA | TRBJ1-4 | TRBV5-8 | NA | CASSWTGATNEKLFF | TGTGCCAGCAGCTGGACGGGGGCTACTAATGAAAAACTGTTTTTT